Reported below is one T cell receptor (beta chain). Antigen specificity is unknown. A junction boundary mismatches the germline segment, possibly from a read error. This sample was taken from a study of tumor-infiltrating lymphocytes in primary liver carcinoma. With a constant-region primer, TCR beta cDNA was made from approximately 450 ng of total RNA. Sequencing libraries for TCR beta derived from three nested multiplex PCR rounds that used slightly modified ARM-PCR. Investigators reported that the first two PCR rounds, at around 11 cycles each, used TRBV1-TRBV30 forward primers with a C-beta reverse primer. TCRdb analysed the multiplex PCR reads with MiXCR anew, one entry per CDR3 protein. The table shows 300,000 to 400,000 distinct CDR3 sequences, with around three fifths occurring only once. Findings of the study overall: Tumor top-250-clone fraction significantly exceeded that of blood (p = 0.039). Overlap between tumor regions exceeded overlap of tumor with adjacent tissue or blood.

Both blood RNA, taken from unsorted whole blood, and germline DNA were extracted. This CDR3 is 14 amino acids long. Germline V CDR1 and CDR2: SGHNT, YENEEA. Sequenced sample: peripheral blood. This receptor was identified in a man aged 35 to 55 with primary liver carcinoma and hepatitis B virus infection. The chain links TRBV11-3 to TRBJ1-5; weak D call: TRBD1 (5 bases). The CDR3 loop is CARSLSTGDQPQHF. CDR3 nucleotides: TGTGCCCGCAGCCTCTCGACGGGGGATCAGCCCCAGCATTTT.